The sample holds many counts of the clone carrying this T cell receptor beta chain. Its antigen is still unknown. The sample comes from a study of neurological immune-mediated disorders. The CDR3 loop spans 15 amino acids. Trimming took off 0 bases at V and 7 bases at J, with 14 bases between the two ends. CDR1 is SGHTS and CDR2 is YDEGEE in the germline V gene. Broader study findings: Phylogenetically, 18 of 34 multiple sclerosis patients' repertoires fell into one related-CDR3 cluster, a possible signature. No expanded-clone CDR3 amino acid sequence recurred across subjects, suggesting private TCR-beta repertoires.

The method for making cDNA was 5'RACE, and it used 10-nucleotide random UMIs. TCRdb re-derived calls from the 5' RACE reads in MiXCR, one entry per CDR3 protein. The profile shows about 120,000 distinct CDR3 sequences, more than 2.5% of them singletons. The source is a woman aged 30 to 39 with multiple sclerosis. The sequencing sample was made of PBMCs. The chain has TRBV5-8 and TRBJ2-1; no clear D gene. The CDR3 nucleotides read TGTGCCAGCAGCTTGGGAACTCCCCGCTCTAATGAGCAGTTCTTC. Translating gives CASSLGTPRSNEQFF.